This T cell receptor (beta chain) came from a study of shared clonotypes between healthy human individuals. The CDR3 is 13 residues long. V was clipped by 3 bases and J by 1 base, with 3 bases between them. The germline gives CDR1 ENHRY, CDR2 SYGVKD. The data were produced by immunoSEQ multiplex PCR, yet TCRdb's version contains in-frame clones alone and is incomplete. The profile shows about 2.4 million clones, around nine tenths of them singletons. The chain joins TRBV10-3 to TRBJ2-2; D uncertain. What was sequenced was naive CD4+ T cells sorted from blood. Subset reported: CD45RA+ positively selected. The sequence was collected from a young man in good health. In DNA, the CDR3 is TGTGCCATCAGTGACAGGAACACCGGGGAGCTGTTTTTT. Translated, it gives CAISDRNTGELFF.